This T cell receptor beta chain was recorded in a study of blood T cells in healthy people across ages. In each sample, at least 7 million PBMCs were isolated. A second PCR, run for roughly 6 to 11 cycles, used a sample-barcoded 5' primer plus a J-beta primer mix. TCRdb analysed the 5' RACE reads with MiXCR anew, one entry per CDR3 protein. The data contain about 680,000 distinct CDR3 sequences, around 48% of them seen just once; the ten biggest clones take up roughly 34%. Per the germline V gene, CDR1 is SQVTM and CDR2 is ANQGSEA. With 0 bases removed from V and 7 bases from J, the gap between germline ends came to 13 bases. The CDR3 length is 14 residues.

Specimen: blood. This TCR came from an older woman in good health. The chain has TRBV29-1 and TRBJ2-1, with D unclear. CDR3 residues: CSVEDFRISNEQFF. The CDR3 DNA reads TGCAGCGTTGAAGATTTCAGGATATCGAATGAGCAGTTCTTC.